This entry lists 27 T cell receptor beta chains sequenced from one sample in a study of cytomegalovirus exposure and HLA in healthy donors. Primers: 60 Vbeta forward and 13 Jbeta reverse. Assay used: immunoSEQ multiplex PCR; TCRdb lists only in-frame clones, some missing. Of roughly 140,000 clones listed, less than 65% are singletons. Sequenced material: PBMCs. All receptors derive from a young woman in good health and CMV-seropositive.

The gene calls are TRBV28 and TRBJ1-2; D perhaps matches TRBD1 (5 bases). The CDR3 runs 11 residues. Per germline, CDR1 MDHEN and CDR2 SYDVKM. The V end lost 4 bases, the J end lost 8 bases, and 8 bases lay between the germline ends. This CDR3 reads CASSWGLGYTF. The CDR3 region has the DNA TGTGCCAGCAGTTGGGGCTTGGGCTACACCTTC.

Comments on this clone: At one of its ends the junction is not consistent with the germline gene, which may arise from a read error. The same CDR3 can be traced to other DNA sequences in this sample. This chain links TRBV30 with TRBJ1-6; D might be TRBD1 (6 bases). This CDR3 is 13 amino acids long. Germline assignment: CDR1 GTSNPN and CDR2 SVGIG (reference sequence). This CDR3 is CAYNWGLNSPLHF. The DNA of the CDR3 is TGTGCCTACAACTGGGGGCTTAATTCCCCCCTCCACTTT.

This clone was counted a few times. The chain recombines TRBV6-6 with TRBJ2-7; tentatively, D is TRBD2 (7 bases). This CDR3 spans 15 amino acids. Germline-derived CDR1 and CDR2 are MNHNY and SVGAGI (reference sequence). Trimming stripped 6 bases from V and 3 bases from J, with 18 bases between. CDR3 nucleotides: TGTGCCAGCAGACCTTCGGGGGGCTTAAACTACGAGCAGTACTTC. It is translated as CASRPSGGLNYEQYF.

This chain uses TRBV27 with TRBJ2-3; 10 bases line up with TRBD2. The V gene's germline CDR1 is MNHEY and CDR2 SMNVEV (reference sequence). With 6 bases clipped from V and 7 bases from J, the junction kept 13 bases outside the gene matches. The CDR3 sequence is 16 residues long. The CDR3 DNA reads as TGTGCCAGCAGCTTTTTGAGCGGGGGGGCCGAGTATACGCAGTATTTT. It translates to CASSFLSGGAEYTQYF.

Only a few counts were recorded for this clone. This chain connects TRBV10-1 to TRBJ2-7, with a weak D call TRBD2 (6 bases). The CDR3 extends over 13 amino acids. Trimming pared 4 bases from V and 7 bases from J, leaving 14 bases between. Per germline, CDR1 WNHNN and CDR2 SYGVQD (reference sequence). CDR3 in DNA: TGCGCCAGCAGTGTTGAAGTCGGGGGAGAGCAGTACTTC. Protein sequence: CASSVEVGGEQYF.

J is TRBJ2-7 and V is TRBV6-5; 8 bases map to TRBD2. Germline V gives CDR1 MNHEY, CDR2 SVGAGI. V lost 0 bases and J lost 3; bases outside the gene matches: 7. This CDR3 region has 16 residues. CDR3 in DNA: TGTGCCAGCAGTTACTCGAGCTCCAGCGGGGGCTACGAGCAGTACTTC. This translates into CASSYSSSSGGYEQYF.

V and J are TRBV5-1 and TRBJ1-6; D gene unclear. Trimming stripped 7 bases from V and 0 bases from J, with 11 bases between. The CDR3 totals 15 residues. CDR1 SGHRS and CDR2 YFSETQ come from the germline V gene. CDR3 in DNA: TGCGCCAGCCAGTACAGTAGCTCCTATAATTCACCCCTCCACTTT. It is translated as CASQYSSSYNSPLHF. The variable domain in full, completed from reference TRBV5-1 and TRBJ1-6, reads KAGVTQTPRYLIKTRGQQVTLSCSPISGHRSVSWYQQTPGQGLQFLFEYFSETQRNKGNFPGRFSGRQFSNSRSEMNVSTLELGDSALYLCASQYSSSYNSPLHFGNGTRLTVT.

V is TRBV19 and J is TRBJ2-3; the match to TRBD1 covers 7 bases. The CDR3 has 14 amino acids. The V gene end was trimmed by 7 bases and the J gene end by 3 bases; junction bases not matched to a gene: 7. CDR1 and CDR2 (germline): LNHDA, SQIVND (reference sequence). For the CDR3, the DNA is TGTGCCAGTACCTCGACAGGGCTGACAGATACGCAGTATTTT. Protein: CASTSTGLTDTQYF.

The chain couples TRBV30 to TRBJ2-5, with 9 bases aligning to TRBD1. V shed 6 bases and J 5 bases; nucleotides not matched to a gene: 10. The CDR3 has 14 residues. Germline V gene lookup returns CDR1 GTSNPN and CDR2 SVGIG (reference sequence). CDR3 nucleotides: TGTGCCTGCGACAGGGGGGTTGTGATGGAGACCCAGTACTTC. Translation: CACDRGVVMETQYF.

CDR3 coding DNA: TGTGCCAGCATCGCCGGGGACAGAGCAGGCGAGCAGTACTTC. It yields the protein CASIAGDRAGEQYF. The V and J genes are TRBV28 and TRBJ2-7; 7 bases map to TRBD1. The germline V gene has CDR1 MDHEN and CDR2 SYDVKM. The CDR3 contains 14 residues. The ends lost 7 bases at V and 6 bases at J; junction bases unmatched: 12.

The V call is TRBV9, the J call TRBJ1-1; no firm D call. The V end was cut by 3 bases, the J end by 0 bases, with 6 bases between. Germline CDR1 and CDR2: SGDLS and YYNGEE. This CDR3 has 13 residues. CDR3 residues: CASSGLMNTEAFF. CDR3 nucleotide sequence: TGTGCCAGCAGCGGACTAATGAACACTGAAGCTTTCTTT.

The chain carries TRBV11-2 and TRBJ2-1; tentative D call: TRBD1 (5 bases). The CDR3 has 15 residues. CDR1 is SGHAT and CDR2 is FQNNGV in the germline V gene. The V end was cut by 5 bases, the J end by 5 bases, with 16 bases between. CDR3 sequence reads: CASSPDSLGNNEQFF. The DNA for the CDR3 is TGTGCCAGCAGCCCAGACAGTCTGGGAAACAATGAGCAGTTCTTC.

The V call is TRBV28, the J call TRBJ1-1; D might be TRBD1 (6 bases). V was cut by 7 bases and J by 10 bases, with 19 bases left in between. Germline lookup yields CDR1 MDHEN and CDR2 SYDVKM. This CDR3 is built from 13 residues. The CDR3 loop is CASNPSGGQGAFF. The DNA for the CDR3 is TGTGCCAGCAACCCCTCGGGGGGGCAGGGAGCTTTCTTT.

This clone was seen a single time. This chain uses TRBV7-7 with TRBJ2-1; TRBD2 matches 9 bases. Germline V gene lookup returns CDR1 SSHAT and CDR2 FNYEAQ (reference sequence). The trim removed 3 bases at V and 7 bases at J, leaving 10 bases unmatched. This CDR3 is built from 16 residues. The CDR3 region has the DNA TGTGCCAGCAGCTTGACTAGCGGCTTTCCCGGGAATGAGCAGTTCTTC. Its translation: CASSLTSGFPGNEQFF.

This CDR3 reads CASRPRGLNTEAFF. CDR3 in DNA: TGTGCCAGCAGGCCGCGGGGCCTGAACACTGAAGCTTTCTTT. This chain links TRBV7-9 with TRBJ1-1; maybe TRBD1 (5 bases). Germline loops: CDR1 SEHNR, CDR2 FQNEAQ (reference sequence). CDR3 length: 14 residues. V lost 6 bases and J 0 bases, leaving 11 bases between the germline ends.

CDR3 in amino acids: CASSGQGRGQPQHF. The DNA of the CDR3 is TGTGCCAGCAGTGGACAGGGCCGAGGTCAGCCCCAGCATTTT. This chain joins TRBV6-5 and TRBJ1-5, with 8 bases lining up with TRBD1. This CDR3 has 14 residues. V trimming: 5 bases; J trimming: 6 bases; junction bases outside the gene matches: 6. Germline-derived CDR1 and CDR2 are MNHEY and SVGAGI.

This chain joins TRBV5-4 and TRBJ2-3, with 12 bases fitting TRBD2. CDR1 and CDR2 from the germline V gene are SGHNT and YYREEE (reference sequence). V lost 2 bases to trimming and J lost 2 bases; unmatched junction nucleotides: 6. The CDR3 runs to 17 residues. CDR3 in amino acids: CASSLGLAGSNTDTQYF. DNA for the CDR3: TGTGCCAGCAGCTTAGGACTAGCGGGATCAAACACAGATACGCAGTATTTT.

The J gene is TRBJ2-7, the V gene TRBV5-6; 11 nucleotides agree with TRBD2. The CDR3 is 14 amino acids. J lost 2 bases, V lost 4 bases, and 2 bases had no gene match. The germline CDR1 and CDR2 sequences are SGHDT and YYEEEE. CDR3 protein: CASSLLAGAYEQYF. CDR3 in DNA: TGTGCCAGCAGCCTACTAGCGGGGGCCTACGAGCAGTACTTC.

This clone was seen a handful of times. This chain joins TRBV28 and TRBJ1-5, with 9 bases lining up with TRBD1. Germline V lookup: CDR1 MDHEN, CDR2 SYDVKM. The CDR3 loop spans 17 amino acids. The junction had 10 bases not matched to a gene; V was cut back by 5 bases and J by 2 bases. The CDR3 DNA sequence: TGTGCCAGCAGTCGGGACAGGGATATAGCAGGCAATCAGCCCCAGCATTTT. Amino acids: CASSRDRDIAGNQPQHF.

The chain couples TRBV5-1 to TRBJ1-1; 9 nucleotides agree with TRBD1. Germline lookup yields CDR1 SGHRS and CDR2 YFSETQ. After removal of 3 bases from V and 1 base from J, the junction contained 7 bases not matched to a gene. The CDR3 has 16 residues. The CDR3 DNA reads TGCGCCAGCAGCTCTACAGGGGGCTGGTCGAACACTGAAGCTTTCTTT. Its translation is CASSSTGGWSNTEAFF.

The chain combines TRBV19 with TRBJ1-2; D call uncertain. CDR1 is LNHDA and CDR2 is SQIVND in the germline V gene (reference sequence). This CDR3 has 12 residues. With 2 bases removed from V and 8 bases from J, the gap between germline ends came to 9 bases. CDR3: CASSIKERGYTF. In nucleotides, the CDR3 is TGTGCCAGTAGTATAAAAGAGAGGGGCTACACCTTC.

The chain carries TRBV2 and TRBJ1-6; D possibly corresponds to TRBD1 (5 bases). Deletions cut 0 bases from V and 16 bases from J, with 13 bases between. The CDR3 is 13 amino acids. CDR1 SNHLY and CDR2 FYNNEI come from the germline V gene. The CDR3 nucleotides are TGTGCCAGCAGTGAAGCGCTAGGGGCGGTGCTCCACTTT. It specifies CASSEALGAVLHF.

V gene TRBV5-1 combines with J gene TRBJ1-1; weak D call: TRBD1 (5 bases). CDR1 is SGHRS and CDR2 is YFSETQ in the germline V gene. The V gene lost 4 bases and the J gene lost 3 bases, with 31 bases spanning the gap. This CDR3 region has 20 residues. This CDR3 is CASSPPFRGRLGGVDTEAFF. Here the CDR3 DNA reads TGCGCCAGCAGCCCGCCATTTAGGGGCCGTCTGGGAGGAGTCGACACTGAAGCTTTCTTT. The full variable domain, in which reference TRBV5-1 and TRBJ1-1 provide the parts outside the CDR3, is KAGVTQTPRYLIKTRGQQVTLSCSPISGHRSVSWYQQTPGQGLQFLFEYFSETQRNKGNFPGRFSGRQFSNSRSEMNVSTLELGDSALYLCASSPPFRGRLGGVDTEAFFGQGTRLTVV.

The V and J genes are TRBV7-2 and TRBJ1-2, with TRBD1 matching over 10 bases. CDR1 is SGHTA, CDR2 FQGNSA, per germline. J was trimmed by 8 bases and V by 5 bases; bases with no gene match: 14. The CDR3 covers 16 residues. As DNA, the CDR3 is TGTGCCAGCAGCACGACGATCGACAGGGGGCGCGAGGGCTACACCTTC. Translating gives CASSTTIDRGREGYTF.

The chain carries TRBV20-1 and TRBJ2-5, with D possibly matching TRBD2 (6 bases). The ends were cut back, 0 bases at V and 10 bases at J, with 9 bases in the middle. CDR1 and CDR2 (germline): DFQATT, SNEGSKA (reference sequence). CDR3 length: 11 amino acids. CDR3 sequence: CSARDRGVQYF. The CDR3 nucleotides are TGCAGTGCTAGAGATCGCGGGGTCCAGTACTTC.

This chain joins TRBV15 and TRBJ2-3, with 13 bases matching TRBD2. From germline, CDR1 is LNHNV and CDR2 YYDKDF (reference sequence). The CDR3 runs 20 residues. With 8 bases clipped from V and 3 bases from J, the junction kept 20 bases outside the gene matches. This chain's CDR3 is CATELTGSTSGGERTDTQYF. The CDR3 DNA is TGTGCCACCGAACTTACAGGCTCTACTAGCGGGGGGGAAAGAACAGATACGCAGTATTTT.

This chain links TRBV27 with TRBJ2-1, with D perhaps TRBD2 (6 bases). Germline CDR1 and CDR2: MNHEY and SMNVEV (reference sequence). V lost 6 bases and J lost 6, with 15 bases in between. The length of the CDR3 is 14 residues. CDR3 sequence (DNA): TGTGCCAGCAGCCGCCGACTAGGAAGCAATGAGCAGTTCTTC. It translates to CASSRRLGSNEQFF.